One sample yielded the 13 T cell receptor beta chains listed below, sequenced in a study of blood T cell repertoires in COVID-19. The table came from immunoSEQ multiplex PCR; TCRdb's copy has only in-frame clones and leaves some out. The data show under 300,000 clones, with 70% to 90% seen just once and about 2.1% held by the top ten. The sequenced sample was peripheral blood. Receptors were obtained from a middle-aged woman who had recovered from COVID-19.

V usage is TRBV28 and J usage is TRBJ1-5, with 7 bases matching TRBD1. The trim removed 3 bases at V and 4 bases at J, leaving 6 bases unmatched. The CDR3 consists of 15 residues. Germline V gene lookup returns CDR1 MDHEN and CDR2 SYDVKM. In nucleotides, the CDR3 is TGTGCCAGCAGTTTTTCAGGGGGTAAGAATCAGCCCCAGCATTTT. As protein: CASSFSGGKNQPQHF.

The chain couples TRBV11-2 to TRBJ1-1; perhaps TRBD1 as D (6 bases). Germline V lookup: CDR1 SGHAT, CDR2 FQNNGV. CDR3 length: 14 amino acids. Trimming cost V 2 bases and J 1 base, with 8 bases left between them. CDR3 bases: TGTGCCAGCAGCTTAAGGACAGAGAACACTGAAGCTTTCTTT. This gives the protein CASSLRTENTEAFF.

This clone was counted a few times. The genes are TRBV7-9 and TRBJ1-4; 8 bases agree with TRBD1. The ends lost 1 base at V and 3 bases at J; junction bases unmatched: 4. The germline gives CDR1 SEHNR, CDR2 FQNEAQ (reference sequence). The CDR3 is made up of 16 amino acids. The CDR3 loop reads CASSLVTGGPNEKLFF. The CDR3 DNA reads TGTGCCAGCAGCTTAGTCACAGGGGGTCCTAATGAAAAACTGTTTTTT.

The chain links TRBV7-8 to TRBJ1-6, with TRBD1 matching 8 bases. This CDR3 spans 17 amino acids. V lost 1 base, J lost 7 bases, and 9 bases stayed unmatched. Germline CDR1 SGHVS, CDR2 FQNEAQ. CDR3 region: CASSLVGQGAYNSPLHF. The CDR3 bases are TGTGCCAGCAGCTTAGTAGGCCAGGGGGCATACAATTCACCCCTCCACTTT.

This clone occurred once. The chain recombines TRBV6-6 with TRBJ2-5, with 7 nucleotides matching TRBD1. The ends lost 8 bases at V and 2 bases at J; junction bases unmatched: 5. CDR3 size: 13 residues. Germline V CDR1 and CDR2: MNHNY, SVGAGI (reference sequence). CDR3 in DNA: TGTGCCAGCGGTCGGGACAGACAAGAGACCCAGTACTTC. Translating it yields CASGRDRQETQYF.

The rearrangement links TRBV6-1 to TRBJ1-5, with 11 bases matching TRBD1. The CDR3 is 17 amino acids. J lost 0 bases, V lost 4 bases, and 5 bases had no gene match. Germline V lookup: CDR1 MNHNS, CDR2 SASEGT. CDR3 DNA sequence: TGTGCCAGCAGTGTGGGGACAGGGGGAAATAGCAATCAGCCCCAGCATTTT. Translated: CASSVGTGGNSNQPQHF.

The chain uses TRBV5-8 and TRBJ2-5; a weak D match, TRBD1 (5 bases). The CDR3 has 15 amino acids. The V gene's germline CDR1 is SGHTS and CDR2 YDEGEE. V lost 1 base, J lost 5 bases, and 15 bases lay in between. For the CDR3, the DNA is TGTGCCAGCAGCTTGAGGATTCAGGGCCTCGAGACCCAGTACTTC. Amino acids: CASSLRIQGLETQYF.

The chain couples TRBV5-4 to TRBJ1-1; no clear D gene. Germline V gene data show CDR1 as SGHNT and CDR2 as YYREEE (reference sequence). The V end lost 1 base, the J end lost 0 bases, and 13 bases lay between the germline ends. The CDR3 spans 16 residues. The CDR3 loop reads CASSLLFSGVNTEAFF. CDR3 in DNA: TGTGCCAGCAGCTTGCTCTTTTCTGGAGTGAACACTGAAGCTTTCTTT.

This chain uses TRBV5-6 with TRBJ2-2; D not certain. Trimming removed 6 bases at V and 0 bases at J, with 9 bases between. The CDR3 runs 14 residues. Germline V CDR1 and CDR2: SGHDT, YYEEEE. The CDR3 is CASTVIANTGELFF. The CDR3 nucleotides are TGTGCCAGCACCGTTATCGCGAACACCGGGGAGCTGTTTTTT.

This chain joins TRBV9 and TRBJ1-1; D not certain. This CDR3 is 12 amino acids long. Germline V lookup: CDR1 SGDLS, CDR2 YYNGEE. Trimming removed 4 bases from V and 6 bases from J, with 10 bases in between. Here the CDR3 reads CASSPLTAEAFF. Written as DNA, the CDR3 is TGTGCCAGCAGCCCCCTCACAGCTGAAGCTTTCTTT. The full variable domain, with the rest looked up from reference TRBV9 and TRBJ1-1, is DSGVTQTPKHLITATGQRVTLRCSPRSGDLSVYWYQQSLDQGLQFLIQYYNGEERAKGNILERFSAQQFPDLHSELNLSSLELGDSALYFCASSPLTAEAFFGQGTRLTVV.

The chain has TRBV19 and TRBJ1-2; no reliable D call. The V gene's germline CDR1 is LNHDA and CDR2 SQIVND (reference sequence). V gave up 5 bases and J gave up 5 bases, with 15 bases separating them. There are 14 residues in the CDR3. The CDR3, as DNA: TGTGCCAGTAGTCTGGAGCTTCGGGATTATGGCTACACCTTC. Its translation: CASSLELRDYGYTF.

The CDR3 bases are TGTGCCAGCAGCCTCGGACAGGGTAATGAGCAGTTCTTC. Translated: CASSLGQGNEQFF. This rearrangement joins TRBV3-1 (or the pseudogene TRBV3-2) to TRBJ2-1, with 8 positions matching TRBD1. CDR1 LGHDT and CDR2 YNNKEL come from the germline V gene (reference sequence). The V and J ends lost 4 bases and 7 bases, in that order; junction bases with no gene match: 3. The CDR3 has 13 amino acids.

The V gene is TRBV4-1, the J gene TRBJ1-5, with D uncertain. CDR1 is MGHRA and CDR2 is YSYEKL in the germline V gene. Trimming took off 0 bases at V and 9 bases at J, with 15 bases between the two ends. CDR3 length: 15 residues. The CDR3 DNA sequence: TGCGCCAGCAGCCAAGACACTAAGGGCGGGATGCCCCAGCATTTT. It codes for CASSQDTKGGMPQHF.